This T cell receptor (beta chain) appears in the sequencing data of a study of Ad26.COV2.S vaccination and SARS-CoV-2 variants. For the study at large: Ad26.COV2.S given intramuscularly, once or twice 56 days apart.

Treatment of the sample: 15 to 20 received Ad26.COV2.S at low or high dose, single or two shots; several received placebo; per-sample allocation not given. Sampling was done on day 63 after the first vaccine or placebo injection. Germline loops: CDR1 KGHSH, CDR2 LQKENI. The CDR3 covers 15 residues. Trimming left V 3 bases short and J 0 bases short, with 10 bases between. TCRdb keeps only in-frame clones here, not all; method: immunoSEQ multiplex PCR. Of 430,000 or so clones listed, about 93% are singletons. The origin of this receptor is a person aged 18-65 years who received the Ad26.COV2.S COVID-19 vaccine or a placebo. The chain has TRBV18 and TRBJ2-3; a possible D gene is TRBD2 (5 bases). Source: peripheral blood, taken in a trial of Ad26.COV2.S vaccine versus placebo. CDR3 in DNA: TGTGCCAGCTCACCTTTGGCTAGCAGCACAGATACGCAGTATTTT. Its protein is CASSPLASSTDTQYF.